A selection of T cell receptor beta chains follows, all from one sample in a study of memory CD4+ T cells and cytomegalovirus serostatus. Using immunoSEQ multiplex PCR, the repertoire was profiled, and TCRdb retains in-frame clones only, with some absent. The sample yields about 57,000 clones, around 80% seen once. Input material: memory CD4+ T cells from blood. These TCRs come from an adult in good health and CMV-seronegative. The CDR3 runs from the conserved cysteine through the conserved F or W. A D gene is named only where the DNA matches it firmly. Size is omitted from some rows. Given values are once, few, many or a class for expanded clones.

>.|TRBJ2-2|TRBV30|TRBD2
CAWRTSGSTGELFF
TGTGCCTGGAGGACTAGCGGTTCCACCGGGGAGCTGTTTTTT
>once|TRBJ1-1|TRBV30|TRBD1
CAWSVTGGTEAFF
TGTGCCTGGAGTGTAACAGGGGGCACTGAAGCTTTCTTT
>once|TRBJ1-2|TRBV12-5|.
CASGFGDRHYGYTF
TGTGCTAGTGGTTTCGGCGACCGTCACTATGGCTACACCTTC
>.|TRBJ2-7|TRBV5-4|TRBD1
CASSSGQGAYEQYF
TGTGCCAGCAGCTCCGGACAGGGGGCCTACGAGCAGTACTTC
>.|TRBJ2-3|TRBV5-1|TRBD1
CASRWQGQGADTQYF
TGCGCCAGCAGGTGGCAGGGACAGGGGGCAGATACGCAGTATTTT
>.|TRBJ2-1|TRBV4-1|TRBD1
CASSQDGTGAANEQFF
TGCGCCAGCAGCCAAGATGGGACAGGGGCGGCGAATGAGCAGTTCTTC
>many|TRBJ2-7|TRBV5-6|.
CASSLNRAEQYF
TGTGCCAGCAGCTTGAATCGGGCCGAGCAGTACTTC
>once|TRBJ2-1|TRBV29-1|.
CSVGGGVTYNEQFF
TGCAGCGTTGGTGGAGGCGTTACCTACAATGAGCAGTTCTTC
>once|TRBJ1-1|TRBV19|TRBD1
CASFTATGEVTEAFF
TGTGCCAGCTTTACGGCGACAGGGGAAGTCACTGAAGCTTTCTTT
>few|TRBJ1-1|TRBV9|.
CASSVVQGLAEAFF
TGTGCCAGCAGCGTCGTTCAGGGTCTGGCTGAAGCTTTCTTT
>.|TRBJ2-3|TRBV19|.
CASSTRLLRTDTQYF
TGTGCCAGTAGTACACGACTCTTACGCACAGATACGCAGTATTTT
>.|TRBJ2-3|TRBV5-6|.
CASSSPARTDTQYF
TGTGCCAGCAGTTCGCCTGCCCGCACAGATACGCAGTATTTT
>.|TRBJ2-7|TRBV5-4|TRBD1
CASSLETGGVYEQYF
TGTGCCAGCAGCCTGGAGACAGGGGGCGTGTACGAGCAGTACTTC
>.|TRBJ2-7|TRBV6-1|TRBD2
CASTGGRMYEQYF
TGTGCCAGCACTGGCGGGAGGATGTACGAGCAGTACTTC
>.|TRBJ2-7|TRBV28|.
CASSLGLRGQYF
TGTGCCAGCAGCCTAGGTTTACGAGGGCAGTACTTC
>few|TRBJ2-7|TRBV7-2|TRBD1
CASSDDRGRYEQYF
TGTGCCAGCAGCGACGACAGGGGAAGATACGAGCAGTACTTC
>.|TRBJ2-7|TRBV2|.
CASSALYEQYF
TGTGCCAGCAGTGCCCTTTACGAGCAGTACTTC
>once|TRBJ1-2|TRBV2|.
CASSVEQETNYGYTF
TGTGCCAGCAGTGTTGAACAGGAGACTAACTATGGCTACACCTTC
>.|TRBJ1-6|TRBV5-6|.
CASSLRGLNNSPLHF
TGTGCCAGCAGCTTGCGGGGTCTCAATAATTCACCCCTCCACTTT
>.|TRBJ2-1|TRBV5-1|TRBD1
CASSAGTGKSNEQFF
TGCGCCAGCAGCGCCGGGACAGGGAAGAGCAATGAGCAGTTCTTC
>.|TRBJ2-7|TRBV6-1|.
CASNLGPEQYF
TGTGCCAGCAATTTAGGGCCCGAGCAGTACTTC
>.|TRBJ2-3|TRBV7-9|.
CASSSSSDTQYF
TGTGCCAGCAGCTCCTCATCCGATACGCAGTATTTT
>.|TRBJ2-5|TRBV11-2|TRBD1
CASSANSGQQETQYF
TGTGCCAGCAGCGCCAACTCGGGACAGCAAGAGACCCAGTACTTC
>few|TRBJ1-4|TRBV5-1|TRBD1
CASSSTGGRNEKLFF
TGCGCCAGCAGCTCAACAGGGGGAAGGAATGAAAAACTGTTTTTT
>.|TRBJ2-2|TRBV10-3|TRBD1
CANQGQVTGELFF
TGTGCCAACCAGGGACAGGTCACCGGGGAGCTGTTTTTT
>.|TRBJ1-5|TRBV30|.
CAWSEGGRAGNRRQPQHF
TGTGCCTGGAGTGAAGGGGGTCGAGCGGGGAATAGGCGTCAGCCCCAGCATTTT
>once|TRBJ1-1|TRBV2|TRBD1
CASSGDRDTEAFF
TGTGCCAGCAGTGGGGACAGGGACACTGAAGCTTTCTTT
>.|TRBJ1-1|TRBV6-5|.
CASFESRTEAFF
TGTGCCAGCTTTGAGTCAAGGACTGAAGCTTTCTTT
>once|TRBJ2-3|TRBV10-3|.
CAISALQGMGTDTQYF
TGTGCCATCAGTGCCCTCCAGGGGATGGGGACAGATACGCAGTATTTT
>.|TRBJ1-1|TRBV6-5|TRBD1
CASSLQGRGAFF
TGTGCCAGCAGCCTACAGGGGAGGGGAGCTTTCTTT
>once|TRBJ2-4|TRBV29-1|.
CSVGGGLAKNIQYF
TGCAGCGTTGGCGGCGGGCTAGCCAAAAACATTCAGTACTTC
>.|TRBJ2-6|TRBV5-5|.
CASSLISASGANVLTF
TGTGCCAGCAGCTTGATCTCCGCCTCTGGGGCCAACGTCCTGACTTTC
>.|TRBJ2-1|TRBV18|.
CASSPPNRDYNEQFF
TGTGCCAGCTCACCGCCCAACAGGGATTACAATGAGCAGTTCTTC
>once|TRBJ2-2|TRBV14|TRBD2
CASSQDLLAGRELFF
TGTGCCAGCAGCCAAGATTTACTAGCGGGACGGGAGCTGTTTTTT
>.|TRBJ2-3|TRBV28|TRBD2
CASSPWTSGRTDTQYF
TGTGCCAGCAGTCCCTGGACTAGCGGGAGGACAGATACGCAGTATTTT
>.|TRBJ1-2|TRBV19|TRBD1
CASSRKTGTGAYGYTF
TGTGCCAGTAGTAGAAAAACCGGGACAGGTGCCTATGGCTACACCTTC
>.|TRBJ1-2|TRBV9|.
CASSVQGIGGYTF
TGTGCCAGCAGCGTACAGGGGATTGGTGGCTACACCTTC
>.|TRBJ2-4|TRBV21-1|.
CASSKALAAGLVKNIQYF
TGTGCCAGCAGCAAAGCCCTAGCCGCAGGGTTGGTCAAAAACATTCAGTACTTC
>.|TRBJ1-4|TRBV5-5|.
CASSTGGSTTNEKLFF
TGTGCCAGCAGCACCGGCGGCAGCACAACTAATGAAAAACTGTTTTTT
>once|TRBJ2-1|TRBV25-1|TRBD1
CASSDKLAGQGRWNEQFF
TGTGCCAGCAGTGACAAACTCGCGGGACAGGGGCGTTGGAATGAGCAGTTCTTC
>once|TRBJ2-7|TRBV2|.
CASSLGVGYEQYF
TGTGCCAGCAGTTTGGGGGTAGGGTACGAGCAGTACTTC
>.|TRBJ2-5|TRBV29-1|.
CSAKIQGRQETQYF
TGCAGCGCTAAAATACAGGGCCGTCAAGAGACCCAGTACTTC
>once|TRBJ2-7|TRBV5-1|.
CASSLGGLGHYEQYF
TGCGCCAGCAGCTTAGGGGGTTTGGGGCACTACGAGCAGTACTTC
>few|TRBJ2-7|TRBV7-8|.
CASSLAREQYF
TGTGCCAGCAGCTTAGCGCGCGAGCAGTACTTC
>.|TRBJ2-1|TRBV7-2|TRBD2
CASSETGGPGNEQFF
TGTGCCAGCAGCGAGACGGGGGGGCCAGGCAATGAGCAGTTCTTC
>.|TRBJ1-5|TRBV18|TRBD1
CASSPGQGGNQPQHF
TGTGCCAGCTCACCAGGACAGGGTGGCAATCAGCCCCAGCATTTT
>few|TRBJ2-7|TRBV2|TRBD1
CASSAPRAGTGTYEQYF
TGTGCCAGCAGTGCTCCTAGAGCTGGGACAGGGACCTACGAGCAGTACTTC
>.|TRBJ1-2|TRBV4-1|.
CASSQDRAGIGKGGAYGYTF
TGCGCCAGCAGCCAAGATCGCGCGGGCATCGGTAAGGGGGGTGCCTATGGCTACACCTTC
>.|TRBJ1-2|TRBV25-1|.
CPPDWRPGYTF
TGTCCCCCCGACTGGCGGCCTGGCTACACCTTC
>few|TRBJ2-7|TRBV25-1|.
CASATVGTGHTYEQYF
TGTGCCAGCGCGACGGTTGGGACCGGCCACACCTACGAGCAGTACTTC
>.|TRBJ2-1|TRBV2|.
CASILERQSNEQFF
.
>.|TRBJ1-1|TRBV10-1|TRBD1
CASSSWDSGAFF
TGCGCCAGCAGCTCCTGGGACAGTGGAGCTTTCTTT
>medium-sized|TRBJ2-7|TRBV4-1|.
CASSLDWQTYEQYF
TGCGCCAGCAGCCTGGACTGGCAAACCTACGAGCAGTACTTC
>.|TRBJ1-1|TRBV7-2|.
CASSLIGRGTEAFF
TGTGCCAGCAGCTTAATAGGCAGGGGTACTGAAGCTTTCTTT